This TCR beta chain originates from a study of T cells and Merkel cell carcinoma outcomes. The V and J ends lost 4 bases and 1 base respectively, with 15 bases between them. CDR3 size: 15 residues. Per the germline V gene, CDR1 is SGHRS and CDR2 is YFSETQ. The protocol was immunoSEQ multiplex PCR, while the TCRdb copy is restricted to in-frame clones and leaves out a portion. The table shows about 6,400 clones, with over 60% occurring only once. In the case of this clone: The antigen remains undetermined.

Study-wide results and limits: Repertoire plus T-cell density reportedly predicted Merkel cell carcinoma outcomes.

V and J are TRBV5-1 and TRBJ2-7, with no clear D. Sequencing was carried out using tumor tissue from Merkel cell carcinoma. The receptor was isolated from a human donor with Merkel cell carcinoma. Some clones in this sample may be carry-over from other donors' samples. The CDR3 coding sequence is TGCGCCAGCAGCCTTCACTCCGTCTATTCCTACGAGCAGTACTTC. Translated, it gives CASSLHSVYSYEQYF. Filled out from reference TRBV5-1 and TRBJ2-7, the complete variable domain reads KAGVTQTPRYLIKTRGQQVTLSCSPISGHRSVSWYQQTPGQGLQFLFEYFSETQRNKGNFPGRFSGRQFSNSRSEMNVSTLELGDSALYLCASSLHSVYSYEQYFGPGTRLTVT.